These 5 T cell receptor beta chains share one sample of origin, sequenced in a study of shared clonotypes between healthy human individuals (dated by TCRdb to the early 2020s). The library was prepared using the immunoSEQ multiplex PCR assay. Not all clones reach the TCRdb copy of this immuneACCESS table, which keeps in-frame sequences only. Checked studies attribute under half of the gap to unresolved V genes and leave the rest unexplained. The sample records 2 million to 3 million clones, approximately 93% of which are singletons. The ten largest clones capture approximately 0.36% of the sample. The sample was naive CD4+ T cells from PBMCs. The cell subset or site label of this sample denotes: CD45RA+ positively selected. These receptors were collected from a man between 18 and 29 years old in good health. Some clones in this sample may be carry-over from other donors' samples.

The chain recombines TRBV2 with TRBJ2-5; TRBD1 aligns across 7 bases. The CDR3 loop spans 15 amino acids. Germline V lookup: CDR1 SNHLY, CDR2 FYNNEI. The J segment lost 0 bases and the V segment lost 4 bases, leaving 5 bases of the junction unmatched. The CDR3 region is CASSVLGQHQETQYF. In nucleotides, the CDR3 is TGTGCCAGCAGTGTGTTGGGACAGCACCAAGAGACCCAGTACTTC.

V gene TRBV18 combines with J gene TRBJ2-7; no reliable D call. Germline CDR1 and CDR2: KGHSH and LQKENI. V gave up 3 bases and J gave up 5 bases, with 11 bases separating them. The CDR3 contains 13 residues. The CDR3 nucleotides are TGTGCCAGCTCACCGGACGGGCCTAACGAGCAGTACTTC. Translation: CASSPDGPNEQYF.

The chain uses TRBV11-2 and TRBJ2-1; D might be TRBD2 (6 bases). Trimming stripped 5 bases from V and 0 bases from J, with 20 bases between. CDR3 length: 18 amino acids. Per the germline V gene, CDR1 is SGHAT and CDR2 is FQNNGV. The CDR3 DNA sequence: TGTGCCAGCAGCCCCTTTAATGCTCGCGGGACCTCCTACAATGAGCAGTTCTTC. Encoded protein: CASSPFNARGTSYNEQFF.

This clone was recorded only once. The genes are TRBV5-1 and TRBJ2-5; D might be TRBD1 or TRBD2, each matching 6 bases. In germline, CDR1 is SGHRS, CDR2 YFSETQ. This CDR3 comprises 16 residues. V was clipped by 3 bases and J by 5 bases, with 20 bases between them. The CDR3 spells CASSYSGAPRRETQYF. The CDR3 DNA follows: TGCGCCAGCAGCTATTCGGGGGCTCCCCGTCGGGAGACCCAGTACTTC.

This clone appeared a single time. The rearrangement uses TRBV5-1 and TRBJ1-2; 10 bases match TRBD1. In germline, CDR1 is SGHRS, CDR2 YFSETQ. V was clipped by 5 bases and J by 4 bases; unmatched bases: 14. CDR3 length: 17 amino acids. The CDR3 loop is CASRTTVGDRGSYGYTF. Written as DNA, the CDR3 is TGCGCCAGCAGGACTACGGTGGGGGACAGGGGATCCTATGGCTACACCTTC.